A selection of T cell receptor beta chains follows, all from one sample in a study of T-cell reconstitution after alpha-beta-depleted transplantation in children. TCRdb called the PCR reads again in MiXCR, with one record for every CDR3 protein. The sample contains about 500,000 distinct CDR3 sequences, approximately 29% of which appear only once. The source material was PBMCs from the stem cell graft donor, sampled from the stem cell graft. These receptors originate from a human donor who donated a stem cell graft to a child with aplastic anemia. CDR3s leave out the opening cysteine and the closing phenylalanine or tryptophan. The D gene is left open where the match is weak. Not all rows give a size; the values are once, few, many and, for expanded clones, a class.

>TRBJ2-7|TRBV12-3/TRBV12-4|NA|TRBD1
ASSLRQGSYEQY
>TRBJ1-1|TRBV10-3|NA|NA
AISQGDEAAF
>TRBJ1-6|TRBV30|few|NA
ASNSPLH
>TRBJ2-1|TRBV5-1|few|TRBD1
ASSRKGTGSYNEQF
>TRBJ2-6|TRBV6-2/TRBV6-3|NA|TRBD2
ASSYSGTGGSDSGANVLT
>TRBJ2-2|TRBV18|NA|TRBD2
ASSRMLAGGPNTGELF
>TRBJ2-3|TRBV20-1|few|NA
SAPPAGSTDTQY
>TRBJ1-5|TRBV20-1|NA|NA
SASQSSNQPQH
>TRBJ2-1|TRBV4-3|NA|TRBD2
ASSQEQGLAGGTYNEQF
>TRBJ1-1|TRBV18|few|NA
ASSRLGGTEAF
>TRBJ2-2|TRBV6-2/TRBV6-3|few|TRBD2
ASSAPGTSGTGELF
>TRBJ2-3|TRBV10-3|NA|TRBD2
ASEPGLAASTDTQY
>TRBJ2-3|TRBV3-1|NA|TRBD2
ASSHLINSGGLDTQY
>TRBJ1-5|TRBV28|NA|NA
ASTLRDQPQH
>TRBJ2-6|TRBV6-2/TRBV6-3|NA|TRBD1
ASRPTGNGANVLT
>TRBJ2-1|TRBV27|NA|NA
ASSLFDSTIYNEQF
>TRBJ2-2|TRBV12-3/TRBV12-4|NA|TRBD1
ASSGLGQGTNTGELF
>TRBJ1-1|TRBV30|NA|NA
AWSVRSPEAF
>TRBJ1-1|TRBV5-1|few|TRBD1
ASSHSGTGVLKTEAF
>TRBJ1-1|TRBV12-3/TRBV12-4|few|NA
ASSLGRTWAGNTEAF
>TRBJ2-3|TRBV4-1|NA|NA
ASSPHLGTSTDTQY
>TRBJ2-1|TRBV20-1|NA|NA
SARDGRDSRLYNERF
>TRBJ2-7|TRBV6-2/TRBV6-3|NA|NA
ASSLLRPYEQY
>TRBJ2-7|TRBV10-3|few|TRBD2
AISDPTLGREHYEQY
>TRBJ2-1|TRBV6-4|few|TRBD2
ASSKVAGEAYNEQF
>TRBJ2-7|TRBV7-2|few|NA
ASSLYPLEQY
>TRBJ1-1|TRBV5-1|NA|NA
ASSFSAVQMNTEAF
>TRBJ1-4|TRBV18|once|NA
ASSSINEKLF
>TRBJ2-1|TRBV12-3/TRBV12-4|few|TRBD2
ASRGGLAGGGYNEQF
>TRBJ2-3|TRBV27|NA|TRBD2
ASSLLAGGDTDTQY
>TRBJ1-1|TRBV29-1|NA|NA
SVEDYPGTEAF
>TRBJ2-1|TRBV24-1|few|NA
ATSAPLTGFAQSNEQF
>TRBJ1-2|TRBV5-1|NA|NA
ASSPRQGRYGYT
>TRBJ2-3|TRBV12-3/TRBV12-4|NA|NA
ASSYRDSTDTQY
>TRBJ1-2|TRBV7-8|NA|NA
ASSLVYNYGYT
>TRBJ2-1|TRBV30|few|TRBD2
AWSESLIAGAGSQF
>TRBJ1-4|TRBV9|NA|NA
ASSVGVTGRNEKLF
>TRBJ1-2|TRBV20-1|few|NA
SATGGGAGETYGYT
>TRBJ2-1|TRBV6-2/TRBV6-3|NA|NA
ASSYVDEQF
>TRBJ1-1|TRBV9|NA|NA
ASSERPFLFTEAF
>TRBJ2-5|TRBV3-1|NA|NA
ASSQDRPRETQY
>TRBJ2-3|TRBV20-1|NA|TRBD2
SARDPGTSGPTDTQY
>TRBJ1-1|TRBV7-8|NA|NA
ASSLRADVNTEAF
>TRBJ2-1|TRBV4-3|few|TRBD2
ASSQPLAGSYNEQF
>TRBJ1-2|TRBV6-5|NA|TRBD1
ASSKGQGRGYT
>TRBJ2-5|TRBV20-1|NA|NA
SAARGGETQY
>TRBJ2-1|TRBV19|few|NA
ASTPFGAVEYNEQF
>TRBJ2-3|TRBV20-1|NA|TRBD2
SASASGGHDTQY
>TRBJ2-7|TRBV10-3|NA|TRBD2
AIGLAGGTNYEQY
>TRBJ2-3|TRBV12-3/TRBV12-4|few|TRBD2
ASGWGLASTDTQY
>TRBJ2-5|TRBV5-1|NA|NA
ASSSTRTETQY
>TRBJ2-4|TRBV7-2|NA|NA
ASSGPENIQY
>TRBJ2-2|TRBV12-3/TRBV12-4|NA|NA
ASSLRGGAYTGELF